Sequencing of this T cell receptor (beta chain) was carried out in a study of OX40 agonist ivuxolimab in advanced cancers. Across the study: Under the entry rules, prior anti-PD-1, anti-PD-L1 or anti-CTLA-4 therapy was allowed, and 40% had some. Overall study results and limits: Antigens targeted by the expanded peripheral T cells were not determined. The authors also found low normalized T-cell clonal expansion in some nonresponders.

The data were produced by immunoSEQ multiplex PCR, yet TCRdb's version contains in-frame clones alone and is incomplete. The sample lists about 50,000 clones, about 79% occurring once. Details on this clone: The antigen is undetermined.

CDR1 and CDR2 from the germline V gene are LNHNV and YYDKDF (reference sequence). This CDR3 contains 16 residues. J lost 3 bases, V lost 1 base, and 5 bases had no gene match. The rearrangement uses TRBV15 and TRBJ2-1, with TRBD2 matching over 8 bases. This TCR was recovered from an adult with an advanced solid tumor such as melanoma, head and neck, liver or kidney cancer. Sequencing was performed on CD4+ or CD8+ T cells sorted from blood, taken in a trial of the OX40 agonist ivuxolimab. The CDR3 DNA reads TGTGCCACCAGCAGAGCGCGCGGGGGGCTCTACAATGAGCAGTTCTTC. Its translation: CATSRARGGLYNEQFF.